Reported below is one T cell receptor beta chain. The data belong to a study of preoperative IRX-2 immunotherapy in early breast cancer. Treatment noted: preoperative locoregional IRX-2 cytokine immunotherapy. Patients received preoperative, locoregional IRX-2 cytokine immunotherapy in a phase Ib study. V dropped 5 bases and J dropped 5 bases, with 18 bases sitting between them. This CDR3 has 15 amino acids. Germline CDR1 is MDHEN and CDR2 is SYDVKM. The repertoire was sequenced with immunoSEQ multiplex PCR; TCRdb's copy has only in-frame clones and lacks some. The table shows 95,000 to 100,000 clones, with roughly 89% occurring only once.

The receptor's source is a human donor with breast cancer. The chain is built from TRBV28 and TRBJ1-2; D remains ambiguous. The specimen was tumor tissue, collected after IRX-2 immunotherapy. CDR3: CASSAPSRVYYGYTF. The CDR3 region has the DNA TGTGCCAGCAGTGCCCCGTCAAGGGTCTATTATGGCTACACCTTC.